This T cell receptor (beta chain) was documented in a study of blood T cells in healthy people across ages. Comments on this clonotype: The target antigen is unknown.

Findings and limits, study-wide: Estimated diversity, derived from one million T cells, was regarded as an underestimate. TCR beta diversity per million T cells fell roughly linearly with age. Diversity was higher, and naive CD4+ cells more numerous, in long-lived donors than in aged donors. TCR beta diversity correlated strongly with naive T cell percentage.

The trim removed 2 bases at V and 2 bases at J, leaving 5 bases unmatched. Germline V lookup: CDR1 LGHNA, CDR2 YSLEER. The CDR3 contains 16 residues. For the second PCR, which ran for roughly 6 to 11 cycles, a sample-barcoded 5' primer and a J-beta primer mix were used. TCRdb independently ran MiXCR on the 5' RACE reads; one entry per CDR3 protein. The data contain under 1 million distinct CDR3 sequences, about 42% of them singletons. The chain links TRBV4-3 to TRBJ2-1, with TRBD2 matching 8 bases. Sequencing was carried out using blood. The source of this sequence is a man aged 60 to 69 in good health. DNA for the CDR3: TGCGCCAGCAGCCAATCGAGCGGGAGAGCCTACAATGAGCAGTTCTTC. It specifies CASSQSSGRAYNEQFF.